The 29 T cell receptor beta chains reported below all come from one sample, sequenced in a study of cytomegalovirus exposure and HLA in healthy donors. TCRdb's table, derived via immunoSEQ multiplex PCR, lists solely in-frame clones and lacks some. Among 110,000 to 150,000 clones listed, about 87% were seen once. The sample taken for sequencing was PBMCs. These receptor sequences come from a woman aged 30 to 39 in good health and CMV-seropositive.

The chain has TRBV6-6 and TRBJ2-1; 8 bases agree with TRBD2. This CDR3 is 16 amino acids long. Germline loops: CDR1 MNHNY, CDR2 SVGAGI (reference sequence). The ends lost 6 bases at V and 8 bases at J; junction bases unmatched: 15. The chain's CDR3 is CASSPVAREGRHEQFF. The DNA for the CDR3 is TGTGCCAGCAGCCCCGTTGCCCGGGAGGGCCGACATGAGCAGTTCTTC.

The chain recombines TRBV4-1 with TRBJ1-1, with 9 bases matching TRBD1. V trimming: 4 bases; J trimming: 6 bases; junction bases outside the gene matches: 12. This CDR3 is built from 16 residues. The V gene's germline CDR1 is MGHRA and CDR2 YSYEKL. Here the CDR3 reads CASSRPGQGRNSEAFF. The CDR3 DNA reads TGCGCCAGCAGCCGCCCGGGACAGGGCCGGAATTCTGAAGCTTTCTTT.

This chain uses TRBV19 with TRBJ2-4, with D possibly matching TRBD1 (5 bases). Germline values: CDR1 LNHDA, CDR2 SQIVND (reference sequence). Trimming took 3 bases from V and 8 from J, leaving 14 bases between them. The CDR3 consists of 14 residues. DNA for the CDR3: TGTGCCAGTAGTATCGCCGACAGATTGCACATTCAGTACTTC. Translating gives CASSIADRLHIQYF.

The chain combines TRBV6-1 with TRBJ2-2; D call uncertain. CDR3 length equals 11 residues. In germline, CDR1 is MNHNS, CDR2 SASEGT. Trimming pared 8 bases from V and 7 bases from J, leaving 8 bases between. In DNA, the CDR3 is TGTGCCAGCTTATATTTCGGGGAGCTGTTTTTT. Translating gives CASLYFGELFF.

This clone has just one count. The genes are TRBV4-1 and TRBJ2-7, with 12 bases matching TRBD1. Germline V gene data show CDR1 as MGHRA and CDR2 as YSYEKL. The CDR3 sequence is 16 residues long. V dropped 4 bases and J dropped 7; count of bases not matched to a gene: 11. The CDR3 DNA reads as TGCGCCAGCAGCCCCGGGCCGGGACAGGGGGCGGGGGAGCAGTACTTC. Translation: CASSPGPGQGAGEQYF.

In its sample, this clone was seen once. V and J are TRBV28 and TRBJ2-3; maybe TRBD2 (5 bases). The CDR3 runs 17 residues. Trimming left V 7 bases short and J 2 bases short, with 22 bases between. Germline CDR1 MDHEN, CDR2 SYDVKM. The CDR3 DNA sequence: TGTGCCAGCACTCGACTCGGGGTCGAGCCTCTCACAGATACGCAGTATTTT. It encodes CASTRLGVEPLTDTQYF.

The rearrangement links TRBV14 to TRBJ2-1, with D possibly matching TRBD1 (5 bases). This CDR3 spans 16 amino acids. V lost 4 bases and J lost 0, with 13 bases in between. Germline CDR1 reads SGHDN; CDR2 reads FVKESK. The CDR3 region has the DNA TGTGCCAGCAGCCCCCGACAGCCGAGCTCCTACAATGAGCAGTTCTTC. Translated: CASSPRQPSSYNEQFF.

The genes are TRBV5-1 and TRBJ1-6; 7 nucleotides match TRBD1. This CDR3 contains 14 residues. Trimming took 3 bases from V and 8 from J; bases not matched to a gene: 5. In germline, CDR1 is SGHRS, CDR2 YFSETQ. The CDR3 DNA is TGCGCCAGCAGCTCGACCGGGACAGATTCACCCCTCCACTTT. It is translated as CASSSTGTDSPLHF.

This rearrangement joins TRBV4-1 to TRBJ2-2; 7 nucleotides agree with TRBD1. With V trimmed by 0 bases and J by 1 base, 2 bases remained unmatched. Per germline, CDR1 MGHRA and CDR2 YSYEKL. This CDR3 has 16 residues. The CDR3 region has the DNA TGCGCCAGCAGCCAAGAGGGACAGCTGAACACCGGGGAGCTGTTTTTT. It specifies CASSQEGQLNTGELFF.

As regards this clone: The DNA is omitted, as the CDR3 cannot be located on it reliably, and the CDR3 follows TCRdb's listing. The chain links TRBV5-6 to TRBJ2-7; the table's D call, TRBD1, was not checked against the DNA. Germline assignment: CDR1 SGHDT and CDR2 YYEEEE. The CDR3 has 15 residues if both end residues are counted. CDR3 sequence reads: CASSVVGAGASSPYF.

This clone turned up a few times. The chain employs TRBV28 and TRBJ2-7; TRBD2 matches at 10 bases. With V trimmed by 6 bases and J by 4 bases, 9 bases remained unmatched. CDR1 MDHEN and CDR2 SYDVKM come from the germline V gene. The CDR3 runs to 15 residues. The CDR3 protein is CASRPIAGGYYEQYF. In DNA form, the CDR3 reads TGTGCCAGCAGACCCATAGCGGGGGGTTATTACGAGCAGTACTTC. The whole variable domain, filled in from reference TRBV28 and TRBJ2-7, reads DVKVTQSSRYLVKRTGEKVFLECVQDMDHENMFWYRQDPGLGLRLIYFSYDVKMKEKGDIPEGYSVSREKKERFSLILESASTNQTSMYLCASRPIAGGYYEQYFGPGTRLTVT.

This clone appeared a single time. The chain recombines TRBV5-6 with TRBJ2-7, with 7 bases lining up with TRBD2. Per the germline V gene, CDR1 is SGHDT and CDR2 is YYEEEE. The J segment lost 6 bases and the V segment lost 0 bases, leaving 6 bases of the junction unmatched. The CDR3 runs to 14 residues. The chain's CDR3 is CASSLGLADGEQYF. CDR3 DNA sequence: TGTGCCAGCAGCTTGGGGCTAGCGGATGGCGAGCAGTACTTC.

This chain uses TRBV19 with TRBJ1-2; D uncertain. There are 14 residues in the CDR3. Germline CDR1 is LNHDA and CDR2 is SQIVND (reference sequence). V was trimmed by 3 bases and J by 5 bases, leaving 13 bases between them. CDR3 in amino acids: CASSICGRRYGYTF. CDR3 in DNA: TGTGCCAGTAGTATTTGTGGCCGGAGATATGGCTACACCTTC.

The CDR3 loop is CASSPGGHYEQYF. CDR3 coding DNA: TGCGCCAGCAGCCCGGGGGGGCATTACGAGCAGTACTTC. The chain carries TRBV5-1 and TRBJ2-7, with 8 bases identical to TRBD2. With 4 bases clipped from V and 4 bases from J, the junction kept 4 bases outside the gene matches. This CDR3 has 13 amino acids. Germline V gene lookup returns CDR1 SGHRS and CDR2 YFSETQ.

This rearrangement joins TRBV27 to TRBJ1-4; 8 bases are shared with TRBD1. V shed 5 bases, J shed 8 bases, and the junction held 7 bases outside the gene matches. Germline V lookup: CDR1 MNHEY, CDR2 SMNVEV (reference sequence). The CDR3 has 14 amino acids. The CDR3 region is CASSRTGSHEKLFF. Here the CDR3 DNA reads TGTGCCAGCAGTAGGACAGGGTCGCACGAAAAACTGTTTTTT. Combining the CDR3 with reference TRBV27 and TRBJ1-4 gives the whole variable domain EAQVTQNPRYLITVTGKKLTVTCSQNMNHEYMSWYRQDPGLGLRQIYYSMNVEVTDKGDVPEGYKVSRKEKRNFPLILESPSPNQTSLYFCASSRTGSHEKLFFGSGTQLSVL.

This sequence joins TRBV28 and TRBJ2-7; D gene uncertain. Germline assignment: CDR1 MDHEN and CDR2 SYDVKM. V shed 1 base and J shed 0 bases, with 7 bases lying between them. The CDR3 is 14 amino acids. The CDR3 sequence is CASSLSGSSYEQYF. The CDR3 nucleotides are TGTGCCAGCAGTTTATCCGGTAGCTCCTACGAGCAGTACTTC.

The CDR3 DNA sequence: TGTGCCAGCAGCCCAGAGGATCAGCCCCAGCATTTT. It translates to CASSPEDQPQHF. V usage is TRBV7-9 and J usage is TRBJ1-5; D gene unclear. The CDR3 is 12 residues long. CDR1 SEHNR and CDR2 FQNEAQ come from the germline V gene (reference sequence). Between the trimmed V and J ends, which lost 5 bases and 5 bases, there was a span of 7 bases. Together with reference TRBV7-9 and TRBJ1-5, the CDR3 gives the full variable domain: DTGVSQNPRHKITKRGQNVTFRCDPISEHNRLYWYRQTLGQGPEFLTYFQNEAQLEKSRLLSDRFSAERPKGSFSTLEIQRTEQGDSAMYLCASSPEDQPQHFGDGTRLSIL.

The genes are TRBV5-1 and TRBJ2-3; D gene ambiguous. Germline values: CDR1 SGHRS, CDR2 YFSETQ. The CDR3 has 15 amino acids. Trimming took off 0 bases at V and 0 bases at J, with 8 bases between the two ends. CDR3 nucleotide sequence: TGCGCCAGCAGCTTGGGTCCTCCTAGCACAGATACGCAGTATTTT. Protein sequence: CASSLGPPSTDTQYF.

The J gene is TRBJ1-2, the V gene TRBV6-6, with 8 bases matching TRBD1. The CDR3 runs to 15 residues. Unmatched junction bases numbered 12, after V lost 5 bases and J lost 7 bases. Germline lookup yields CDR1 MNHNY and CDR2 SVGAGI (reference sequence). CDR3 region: CASSPQGARPGGYTF. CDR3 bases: TGTGCCAGCAGTCCCCAGGGGGCGCGCCCAGGTGGCTACACCTTC.

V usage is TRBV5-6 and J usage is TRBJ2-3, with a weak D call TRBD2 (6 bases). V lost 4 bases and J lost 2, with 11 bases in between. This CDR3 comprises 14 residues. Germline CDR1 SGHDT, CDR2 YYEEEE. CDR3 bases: TGTGCCAGCAGCCCGGGACTTAACACAGATACGCAGTATTTT. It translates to CASSPGLNTDTQYF. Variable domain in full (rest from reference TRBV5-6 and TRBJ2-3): DAGVTQSPTHLIKTRGQQVTLRCSPKSGHDTVSWYQQALGQGPQFIFQYYEEEERQRGNFPDRFSGHQFPNYSSELNVNALLLGDSALYLCASSPGLNTDTQYFGPGTRLTVL.

The CDR3 here is CATGTPEQFF. Written as DNA, the CDR3 is TGTGCCACCGGGACTCCGGAGCAGTTCTTC. The chain joins TRBV2 to TRBJ2-1; perhaps TRBD2 as D (6 bases). V was cut by 10 bases and J by 10 bases, with 11 bases left in between. The CDR3 has 10 residues. Looked up from germline, CDR1 is SNHLY and CDR2 is FYNNEI.

For the CDR3, the DNA is TGCGCCAGCGGAGGGGACCCCCTTTACAATGAGCAGTTCTTC. As protein: CASGGDPLYNEQFF. The J gene is TRBJ2-1, the V gene TRBV5-1, with D possibly being TRBD2 (6 bases). There are 14 residues in the CDR3. Trimming shortened V by 7 bases and J by 4 bases, and 15 bases separated the two germline ends. Germline assignment: CDR1 SGHRS and CDR2 YFSETQ.

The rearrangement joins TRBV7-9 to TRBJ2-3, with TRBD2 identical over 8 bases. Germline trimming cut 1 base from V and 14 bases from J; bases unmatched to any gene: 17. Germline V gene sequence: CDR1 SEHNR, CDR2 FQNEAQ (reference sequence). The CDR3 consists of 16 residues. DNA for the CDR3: TGTGCCAGCAGCTTAGTTAGCGGGGACCCCGATCGGAGGCCGTATTTT. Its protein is CASSLVSGDPDRRPYF.

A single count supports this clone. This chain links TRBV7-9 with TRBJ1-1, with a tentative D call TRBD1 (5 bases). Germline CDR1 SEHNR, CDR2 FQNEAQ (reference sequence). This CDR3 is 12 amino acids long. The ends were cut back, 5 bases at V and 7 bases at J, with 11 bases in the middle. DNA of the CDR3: TGTGCCAGCAGCGGGCAGGGTGGTGAAGCTTTCTTT. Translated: CASSGQGGEAFF.

CDR3 loop: CASSIDNRPPGQGYQETQYF. The CDR3 bases are TGTGCCAGTAGTATAGATAACCGCCCCCCGGGACAGGGATATCAAGAGACCCAGTACTTC. The J gene is TRBJ2-5, the V gene TRBV19; 9 bases match TRBD1. The CDR3 contains 20 residues. V lost 0 bases, J lost 2 bases, and 16 bases stayed unmatched. Germline V gene data show CDR1 as LNHDA and CDR2 as SQIVND (reference sequence).

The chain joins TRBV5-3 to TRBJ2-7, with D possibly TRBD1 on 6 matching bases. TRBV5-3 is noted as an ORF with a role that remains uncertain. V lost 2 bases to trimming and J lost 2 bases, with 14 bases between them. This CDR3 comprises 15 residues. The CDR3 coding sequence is TGTGCCAGAAGCTTTGGGCCAGGGGATACCTACGAGCAGTACTTC. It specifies CARSFGPGDTYEQYF.

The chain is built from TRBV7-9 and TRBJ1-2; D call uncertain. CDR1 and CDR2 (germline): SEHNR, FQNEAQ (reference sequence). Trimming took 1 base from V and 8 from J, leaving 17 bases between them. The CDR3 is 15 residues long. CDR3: CASSLGVDPPGGYTF. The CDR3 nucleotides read TGTGCCAGCAGCTTAGGAGTCGACCCTCCCGGGGGCTACACCTTC.

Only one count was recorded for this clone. DNA of the CDR3: TGTGCCAGCAGCGTAGGAGGGACTAGCGGGAGGGGTTACAATGAGCAGTTCTTC. Protein: CASSVGGTSGRGYNEQFF. The rearrangement joins TRBV9 to TRBJ2-1; 16 bases are shared with TRBD2. Germline V gives CDR1 SGDLS, CDR2 YYNGEE. V gave up 0 bases and J gave up 4 bases; unmatched junction bases: 4. This CDR3 has 18 residues.

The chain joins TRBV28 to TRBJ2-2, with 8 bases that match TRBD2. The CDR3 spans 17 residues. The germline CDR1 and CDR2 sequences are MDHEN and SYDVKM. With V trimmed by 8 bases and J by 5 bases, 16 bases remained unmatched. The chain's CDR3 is CASQRRGEPLWTGELFF. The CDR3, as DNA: TGTGCCAGCCAAAGGCGGGGGGAACCTTTATGGACCGGGGAGCTGTTTTTT.